This record concerns one T cell receptor beta chain sequence. Its antigen is undetermined. Unique molecular identifiers were used in preparing the TCRbeta library. TCRdb re-analysed the PCR reads in MiXCR, keeping a single row per CDR3 protein. The repertoire holds approximately 630,000 distinct CDR3 sequences, 13% seen once, with 0.79% in the top ten. This sample was included in a study of T-cell reconstitution after alpha-beta-depleted transplantation in children. General study points: Some patients' high day-60 TCRbeta diversity was traced to surviving recipient T cells and thymic progenitors. T-cell counts and diversity at one year following transplant were attributed mainly to newly produced T cells. Reports say that about two months after transplant, the alpha-beta T cells came out of several hundred graft clones that had expanded.

Here the sequenced sample was PBMCs, taken before TCRalphabeta/CD19-depleted stem cell transplant. This TCR was recovered from a girl aged 2 to 9 with congenital amegakaryocytic thrombocytopenia, due to receive a stem cell transplant.

CDR3 amino acids: CSVQRGAQDTEAFF. DNA for the CDR3: TGCAGTGTCCAACGGGGGGCGCAGGACACTGAAGCTTTCTTT. The chain combines TRBV20-1 with TRBJ1-1; a possible D gene is TRBD1 (6 bases). The V end lost 7 bases, the J end lost 3 bases, and 18 bases lay between the germline ends. Germline V gene lookup returns CDR1 DFQATT and CDR2 SNEGSKA (reference sequence). The CDR3 totals 14 residues.